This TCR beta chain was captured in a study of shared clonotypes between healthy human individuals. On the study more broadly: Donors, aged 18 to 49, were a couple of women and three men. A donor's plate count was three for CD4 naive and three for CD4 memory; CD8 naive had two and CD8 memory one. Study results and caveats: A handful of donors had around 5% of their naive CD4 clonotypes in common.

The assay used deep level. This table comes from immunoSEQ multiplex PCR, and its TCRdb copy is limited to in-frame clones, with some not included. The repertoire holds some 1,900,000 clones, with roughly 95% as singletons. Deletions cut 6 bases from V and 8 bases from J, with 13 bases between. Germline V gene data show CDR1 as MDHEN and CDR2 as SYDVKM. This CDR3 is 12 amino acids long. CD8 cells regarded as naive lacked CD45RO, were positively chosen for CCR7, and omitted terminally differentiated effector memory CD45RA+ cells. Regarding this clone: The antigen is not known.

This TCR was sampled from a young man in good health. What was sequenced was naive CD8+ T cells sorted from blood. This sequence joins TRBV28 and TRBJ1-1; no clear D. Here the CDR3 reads CASSPIWPEAFF. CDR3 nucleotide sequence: TGTGCCAGCAGCCCCATATGGCCGGAAGCTTTCTTT.